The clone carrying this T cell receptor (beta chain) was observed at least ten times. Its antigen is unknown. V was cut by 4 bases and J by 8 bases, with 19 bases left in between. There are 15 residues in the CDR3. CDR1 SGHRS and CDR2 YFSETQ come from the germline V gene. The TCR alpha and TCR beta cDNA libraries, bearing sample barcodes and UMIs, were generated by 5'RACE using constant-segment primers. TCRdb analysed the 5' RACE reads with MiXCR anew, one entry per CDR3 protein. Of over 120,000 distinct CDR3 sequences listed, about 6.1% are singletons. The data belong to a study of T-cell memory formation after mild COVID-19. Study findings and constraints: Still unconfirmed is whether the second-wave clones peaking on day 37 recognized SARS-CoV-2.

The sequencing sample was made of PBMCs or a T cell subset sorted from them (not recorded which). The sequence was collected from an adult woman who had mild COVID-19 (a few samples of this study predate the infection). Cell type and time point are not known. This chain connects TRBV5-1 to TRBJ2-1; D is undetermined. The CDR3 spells CASSPPRASGDEQFF. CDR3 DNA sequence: TGCGCCAGCAGCCCGCCAAGGGCATCTGGAGATGAGCAGTTCTTC. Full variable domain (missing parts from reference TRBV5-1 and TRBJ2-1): KAGVTQTPRYLIKTRGQQVTLSCSPISGHRSVSWYQQTPGQGLQFLFEYFSETQRNKGNFPGRFSGRQFSNSRSEMNVSTLELGDSALYLCASSPPRASGDEQFFGPGTRLTVL.